This T cell receptor (beta chain) is drawn from a study of blood T cells in healthy people across ages. Study information: For every two T cells, template switching captured about one barcoded beta molecule.

Concerning this clonotype: What it recognizes is unknown. Germline is not matched at one junction end, which may reflect a read error.

Study-wide points: Per-million-T-cell TCR beta diversity fell roughly linearly with age. Not knowing donor CMV status may have confounded expanded clonotype changes.

A sample-barcoded 5' primer and a J-beta primer mix were used in a second PCR of roughly 7 to 11 cycles. TCRdb reprocessed the 5' RACE reads with MiXCR, giving one entry per CDR3 protein. This sample has about 700,000 distinct CDR3 sequences; about 30% occur once, and the top ten carry roughly 14%. Germline V gene lookup returns CDR1 DFQATT and CDR2 SNEGSKA (reference sequence). The CDR3 loop spans 15 amino acids. Healthy Caucasian individuals from Russia aged about 6 to 100 served as donors. The J gene is TRBJ2-3, the V gene TRBV20-1; D could derive from TRBD1 or TRBD2 (6 bases each). The sequencing sample was made of blood. This clonotype was sampled from a woman of 80 years or more in good health. The DNA of the CDR3 is TGCAGTGCTGGAGAGGGGGGCGTGAGCACAGATACGCAGTATTTT. It yields the protein CSAGEGGVSTDTQYF.